These 5 T cell receptor beta chains were sequenced from one sample in a study of TIL therapy for anti-PD-1-resistant metastatic lung cancer. The libraries were made with immunoSEQ v3. Assay: immunoSEQ multiplex PCR; the TCRdb copy retains only in-frame clones and omits some. Of roughly 60,000 clones in the sample, about nine tenths are singletons; the top ten hold 2.6%. Stated time point: pre-treatment sample, taken before nivolumab and TIL therapy. The starting material was blood, obtained at baseline. The receptors were sampled from a person aged 25-80 years with non-small cell lung cancer.

The CDR3 here is CASSLAGWGTDTQYF. The CDR3 nucleotides are TGCGCCAGCAGCTTGGCAGGGTGGGGCACAGATACGCAGTATTTT. V gene TRBV5-1 combines with J gene TRBJ2-3, with D possibly TRBD1 on 5 matching bases. With 0 bases removed from V and 1 base from J, the gap between germline ends came to 9 bases. This CDR3 region has 15 residues. From germline, CDR1 is SGHRS and CDR2 YFSETQ.

This clone was recorded once. V gene TRBV5-1 combines with J gene TRBJ2-6; D call uncertain. CDR1 and CDR2 from the germline V gene are SGHRS and YFSETQ. V was pared by 0 bases and J by 0 bases, with 13 bases between. The CDR3 covers 18 residues. CDR3 nucleotide sequence: TGCGCCAGCAGCTTGGGGTTTCAGACGCTCTCTGGGGCCAACGTCCTGACTTTC. Translation: CASSLGFQTLSGANVLTF.

The CDR3 coding sequence is TGTGCCAGCAGCTGGCGAGCGGAGGGGGCAGATACGCAGTATTTT. Translated, it gives CASSWRAEGADTQYF. The chain has TRBV7-2 and TRBJ2-3; possibly TRBD1 or TRBD2 for D (6 bases each). Trimming left V 4 bases short and J 4 bases short, with 15 bases between. Germline assignment: CDR1 SGHTA and CDR2 FQGNSA. The CDR3 contains 15 residues. Filled out from reference TRBV7-2 and TRBJ2-3, the complete variable domain reads GAGVSQSPSNKVTEKGKDVELRCDPISGHTALYWYRQSLGQGLEFLIYFQGNSAPDKSGLPSDRFSAERTGGSVSTLTIQRTQQEDSAVYLCASSWRAEGADTQYFGPGTRLTVL.

This rearrangement joins TRBV27 to TRBJ2-1; D gene uncertain. Trimming left V 3 bases short and J 4 bases short, with 13 bases between. The germline V gene encodes CDR1 MNHEY and CDR2 SMNVEV (reference sequence). The CDR3 extends over 15 amino acids. This CDR3 is CASSFGANLYNEQFF. CDR3 DNA: TGTGCCAGCAGTTTCGGAGCCAACCTTTACAATGAGCAGTTCTTC.

The chain couples TRBV6-6 to TRBJ1-4; D may be TRBD1 (6 bases). Trimming took off 2 bases at V and 3 bases at J, with 10 bases between the two ends. The germline CDR1 and CDR2 sequences are MNHNY and SVGAGI (reference sequence). The CDR3 contains 15 residues. CDR3 nucleotide sequence: TGTGCCAGCAGTTACATCAGGGGACCTAATGAAAAACTGTTTTTT. It encodes CASSYIRGPNEKLFF.